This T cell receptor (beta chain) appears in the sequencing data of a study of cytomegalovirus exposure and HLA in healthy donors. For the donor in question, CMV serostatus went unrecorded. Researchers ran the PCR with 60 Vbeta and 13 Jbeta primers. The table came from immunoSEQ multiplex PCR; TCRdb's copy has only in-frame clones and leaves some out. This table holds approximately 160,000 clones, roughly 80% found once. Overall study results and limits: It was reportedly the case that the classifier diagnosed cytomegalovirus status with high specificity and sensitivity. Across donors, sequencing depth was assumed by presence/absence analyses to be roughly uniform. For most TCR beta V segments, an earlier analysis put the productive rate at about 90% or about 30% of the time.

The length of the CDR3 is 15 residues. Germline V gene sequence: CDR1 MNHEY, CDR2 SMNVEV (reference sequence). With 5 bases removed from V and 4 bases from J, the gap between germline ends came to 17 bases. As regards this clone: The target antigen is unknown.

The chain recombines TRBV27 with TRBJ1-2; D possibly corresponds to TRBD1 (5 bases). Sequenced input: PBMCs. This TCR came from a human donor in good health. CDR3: CASSPRTPPGYGYTF. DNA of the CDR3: TGTGCCAGCAGTCCGAGGACACCCCCGGGCTATGGCTACACCTTC.